Listed below are T cell receptor beta chains from one sample, sequenced in a study of cytomegalovirus exposure and HLA in healthy donors. The data were produced by immunoSEQ multiplex PCR, yet TCRdb's version contains in-frame clones alone and is incomplete. The repertoire holds 150,000 to 200,000 clones, with about 77% as singletons. The specimen was PBMCs. The receptors stem from a woman aged 45-59 years in good health and CMV-seronegative. CDR3s include the opening cysteine and the closing phenylalanine or tryptophan. The order of the fields is CDR3 DNA, CDR3 protein, clone size, D gene, V gene, J gene. The D gene is left open where the match is weak. A clone size is listed for some rows: how often the clone was seen (once, few, many), or a class if it is expanded.

TGTGCCAGTAGTCCAGCCCCGACAGGGAGGGAAAAACTGTTTTTT	CASSPAPTGREKLFF	NA	TRBD1	TRBV19	TRBJ1-4
TGTGCCAGTAGTCAGGGGGCGCGCACCGGGGAGCTGTTTTTT	CASSQGARTGELFF	NA	TRBD1	TRBV19	TRBJ2-2
TGTGCCAGCAACTTTATGCCGGGGACTAGGGGCACCGGGGAGCTGTTTTTT	CASNFMPGTRGTGELFF	NA	TRBD2	TRBV11-2	TRBJ2-2
TGTGCCAGCAGTACGGGAAACAAAGAGACCCAGTACTTC	CASSTGNKETQYF	NA	NA	TRBV28	TRBJ2-5
TGTGCCAGCAGCCAATCAGGGGAGTCTGGGGCCAACGTCCTGACTTTC	CASSQSGESGANVLTF	NA	NA	TRBV7-2	TRBJ2-6
TGTGCCAGCAGCTTTGACAGGGCGGGCACCGGGGAGCTGTTTTTT	CASSFDRAGTGELFF	NA	TRBD1	TRBV11-1	TRBJ2-2
TGTGCCAGCAGTGCCCTAGATACGCAGTATTTT	CASSALDTQYF	few	NA	TRBV2	TRBJ2-3
TGCGCCAGCAGAGAGGGACTAGCAGGAAACTATGAGCAGTTCTTC	CASREGLAGNYEQFF	NA	TRBD2	TRBV5-1	TRBJ2-1
TGTGCCAGCAGTTTATACAGGGAAGTATCTCTTGACAGTCAGCCCCAGCATTTT	CASSLYREVSLDSQPQHF	NA	NA	TRBV28	TRBJ1-5
TGCAGCGGATGGGGGGACGGAAACTCTGGAAACACCATATATTTT	CSGWGDGNSGNTIYF	few	NA	TRBV29-1	TRBJ1-3